This T cell receptor beta chain was identified during a study of beta chain features in type 1 diabetes. The study's findings and limits: Sampled from patients, naive, central memory and Treg TCRB repertoires appeared more similar than those sampled from healthy donors.

CDR1 and CDR2 (germline): SGHRS, YFSETQ. V shed 0 bases, J shed 0 bases, and the junction held 3 bases outside the gene matches. The CDR3 has 17 amino acids. Expressed TCRB transcripts were sequenced, since all the RNA that had been isolated was reverse transcribed. The data were produced by immunoSEQ multiplex PCR, yet TCRdb's version contains in-frame clones alone and is incomplete. In the table there are roughly 170,000 clones, about 13% of which are singletons. In its sample, this clone was seen a few times. The antigen is not known. This TCR was sampled from a woman between 18 and 29 years old in good health. The chain has TRBV5-1 and TRBJ2-3; TRBD2 matches 11 bases. What was sequenced was central memory CD4+ T cells from blood. This CDR3 reads CASSLGLAGHSTDTQYF. CDR3 in DNA: TGCGCCAGCAGCTTGGGACTAGCGGGGCACAGCACAGATACGCAGTATTTT. Together with reference TRBV5-1 and TRBJ2-3, the CDR3 gives the full variable domain: KAGVTQTPRYLIKTRGQQVTLSCSPISGHRSVSWYQQTPGQGLQFLFEYFSETQRNKGNFPGRFSGRQFSNSRSEMNVSTLELGDSALYLCASSLGLAGHSTDTQYFGPGTRLTVL.